These 24 T cell receptor beta chains came from one sample sequenced in a study of blood T cells in healthy people across ages. The second PCR ran about 7 to 12 cycles with a sample-barcoded 5' primer and J-beta primers. TCRdb itself ran the 5' RACE reads through MiXCR, one entry per CDR3 protein. Of roughly 1.4 million distinct CDR3 sequences in the sample, roughly 60% are singletons; the top ten hold 5.5% to 8%. Sequences were obtained from blood. The receptor source for this set is a man between 18 and 35 years old in good health.

This clonotype has a handful of counts. This chain joins TRBV29-1 and TRBJ2-7, with D perhaps matching TRBD1 (5 bases). The V end lost 3 bases, the J end lost 1 base, and 13 bases lay between the germline ends. The CDR3 totals 14 residues. Germline loops: CDR1 SQVTM, CDR2 ANQGSEA. The CDR3: CSVDPTGLSYEQYF. The DNA of the CDR3 is TGCAGCGTTGATCCCACAGGCCTGTCCTACGAGCAGTACTTC.

The rearrangement uses TRBV15 and TRBJ2-3, with D unresolved. This CDR3 comprises 16 residues. The V end was cut by 1 base, the J end by 0 bases, with 11 bases between. In germline, CDR1 is LNHNV, CDR2 YYDKDF (reference sequence). CDR3: CATSRVNPRSTDTQYF. The DNA of the CDR3 is TGTGCCACCAGCAGAGTGAACCCCAGAAGCACAGATACGCAGTATTTT. Full variable domain (missing parts from reference TRBV15 and TRBJ2-3): DAMVIQNPRYQVTQFGKPVTLSCSQTLNHNVMYWYQQKSSQAPKLLFHYYDKDFNNEADTPDNFQSRRPNTSFCFLDIRSPGLGDTAMYLCATSRVNPRSTDTQYFGPGTRLTVL.

V is TRBV11-2 and J is TRBJ2-5, with a tentative D call TRBD2 (7 bases). The germline gives CDR1 SGHAT, CDR2 FQNNGV. The CDR3 extends over 18 amino acids. V lost 3 bases, J lost 0 bases, and 20 bases lay in between. In nucleotides, the CDR3 is TGTGCCAGCAGCTTGGGGAGGGGGGGACGGGAGTACCAAGAGACCCAGTACTTC. Translation gives CASSLGRGGREYQETQYF.

The V and J genes are TRBV5-1 and TRBJ2-1; no definite D call. The CDR3 spans 15 residues. The ends were cut back, 2 bases at V and 4 bases at J, with 13 bases in the middle. Germline lookup yields CDR1 SGHRS and CDR2 YFSETQ. The DNA of the CDR3 is TGCGCCAGCAGCTTTAATGGACCGAAATACAATGAGCAGTTCTTC. Translated, it gives CASSFNGPKYNEQFF.

This clonotype occurred once. This chain links TRBV25-1 with TRBJ1-1; D unclear. CDR3 length equals 12 residues. CDR1 and CDR2 (germline): MGHDK, SYGVNS. Trimming cost V 10 bases and J 6 bases, with 15 bases left between them. The CDR3 sequence: CATQSLGAEAFF. CDR3 bases: TGTGCCACCCAGAGTCTCGGGGCTGAAGCTTTCTTT.

CDR3 DNA: TGCAGTGCTGCCTCACTGGTGGCCAAAAACATTCAGTACTTC. Translation gives CSAASLVAKNIQYF. J is TRBJ2-7 and V is TRBV20-1; D gene uncertain. The J call may be mistaken, given a closer DNA end match to TRBJ2-4. Germline V gives CDR1 DFQATT, CDR2 SNEGSKA (reference sequence). The CDR3 loop spans 14 amino acids.

The sample holds a few counts of this clonotype. The V gene is TRBV4-3, the J gene TRBJ2-1, with D perhaps matching TRBD2 (6 bases). V lost 0 bases, J lost 8 bases, and 23 bases lay in between. Germline V gene data show CDR1 as LGHNA and CDR2 as YSLEER. This CDR3 is built from 18 residues. The CDR3 DNA is TGCGCCAGCAGCCAAGAGAGTAGATCCGGGTCCCCGGGGGATGAGCAGTTCTTC. Protein: CASSQESRSGSPGDEQFF.

The V and J genes are TRBV4-1 and TRBJ2-1; possibly TRBD2 for D (7 bases). The germline V gene encodes CDR1 MGHRA and CDR2 YSYEKL. The V end lost 1 base, the J end lost 5 bases, and 18 bases lay between the germline ends. The CDR3 is 17 residues long. CDR3 amino acids: CASSQGVGGGAHNEQFF. CDR3 coding DNA: TGCGCCAGCAGCCAAGGTGTCGGTGGGGGGGCCCACAATGAGCAGTTCTTC.

This clonotype has just a few counts. The chain employs TRBV6-5 and TRBJ2-1; 8 nucleotides align to TRBD1. The V and J ends lost 4 bases and 8 bases, in that order; junction bases with no gene match: 10. From germline, CDR1 is MNHEY and CDR2 SVGAGI. This CDR3 is built from 15 residues. CDR3 region: CASSWAQGASDEQFF. The CDR3 coding sequence is TGTGCCAGCAGTTGGGCTCAGGGGGCTAGCGATGAGCAGTTCTTC.

This chain joins TRBV21-1 and TRBJ2-1; no check of the table's D call, TRBD2, against the DNA was made. TRBV21-1 corresponds to a pseudogene. The CDR3 loop spans 19 amino acids. DNA of the CDR3: TGTGCCAGCAGCACCCCAGGCCCCGAAGCGGGAGGTAAATACAATGAGCAGTTCTTC. Its translation is CASSTPGPEAGGKYNEQFF.

The DNA for the CDR3 is TGCAGTGCTAGTTTGGGGCTTTATGACAATGAGCAGTTCTTC. This sequence encodes CSASLGLYDNEQFF. The chain uses TRBV20-1 and TRBJ2-1, with TRBD1 as a possible D gene (5 bases). Germline CDR1 is DFQATT and CDR2 is SNEGSKA (reference sequence). V shed 3 bases and J shed 5 bases, with 14 bases lying between them. The CDR3 length is 14 residues.

The CDR3 coding sequence is TGCAGTGCTAGGGGGTCGACAGGGGCCGGAAACACCATATATTTT. This translates into CSARGSTGAGNTIYF. The chain recombines TRBV20-1 with TRBJ1-3; 8 nucleotides match TRBD1. The germline V gene has CDR1 DFQATT and CDR2 SNEGSKA (reference sequence). The CDR3 is 15 residues long. V gave up 3 bases and J gave up 4 bases; unmatched junction bases: 8.

This rearrangement joins TRBV2 to TRBJ2-1, with D possibly TRBD2 on 5 matching bases. Trimming took 7 bases from V and 0 from J, leaving 13 bases between them. There are 15 residues in the CDR3. Germline-derived CDR1 and CDR2 are SNHLY and FYNNEI. The chain's CDR3 is CASKSGQSSYNEQFF. CDR3 bases: TGTGCCAGCAAAAGCGGCCAGAGCTCCTACAATGAGCAGTTCTTC.

CDR3 in DNA: TGTGCCAGCAGCCGGGGGGGGGCTAATGAAAAACTGTTTTTT. The encoded protein is CASSRGGANEKLFF. The chain has TRBV7-2 and TRBJ1-4; D might be TRBD1 (5 bases). Germline loops: CDR1 SGHTA, CDR2 FQGNSA. Between the trimmed V and J ends, which lost 5 bases and 3 bases, there was a span of 10 bases. The CDR3 has 14 amino acids.

This clonotype was found many times. The rearrangement uses TRBV4-3 and TRBJ2-5; TRBD1 is a possible D gene (6 bases). This CDR3 is 15 amino acids long. The germline V gene has CDR1 LGHNA and CDR2 YSLEER. V lost 2 bases and J lost 2, with 12 bases in between. CDR3 nucleotides: TGCGCCAGCAGCCAATCACAGGGACCTCAAGAGACCCAGTACTTC. It is translated as CASSQSQGPQETQYF.

This sequence joins TRBV9 and TRBJ1-6; TRBD1 might be the D (6 bases). Germline V gene lookup returns CDR1 SGDLS and CDR2 YYNGEE. The CDR3 totals 16 residues. The V end lost 4 bases, the J end lost 4 bases, and 15 bases lay between the germline ends. CDR3 coding DNA: TGTGCCAGCAGCCCCCGGGGGGGCGTTTATAATTCACCCCTCCACTTT. The encoded protein is CASSPRGGVYNSPLHF.

The gene calls are TRBV7-2 and TRBJ1-2; D remains ambiguous. Trimming left V 3 bases short and J 3 bases short, with 17 bases between. Germline-derived CDR1 and CDR2 are SGHTA and FQGNSA. The CDR3 consists of 16 residues. CDR3 protein: CASSFQSRGPDYGYTF. The CDR3, as DNA: TGTGCCAGCAGCTTCCAAAGCCGCGGACCAGACTATGGCTACACCTTC.

This clonotype came up once. This chain joins TRBV13 and TRBJ2-7; 13 bases align to TRBD2. The CDR3 covers 16 residues. Trimming took 5 bases from V and 3 from J; bases not matched to a gene: 7. Germline CDR1 reads PRHDT; CDR2 reads FYEKMQ (reference sequence). The CDR3 DNA is TGTGCCAGCAGCCCGTGGGGGACTAGCGGGGTCTACGAGCAGTACTTC. Translation gives CASSPWGTSGVYEQYF.

This clonotype showed up just a few times. The J gene is TRBJ2-1, the V gene TRBV6-1; D is perhaps TRBD2 (6 bases). Trimming cost V 2 bases and J 2 bases, with 16 bases left between them. CDR1 MNHNS and CDR2 SASEGT come from the germline V gene. This CDR3 has 17 residues. CDR3 sequence (DNA): TGTGCCAGCAGTGAAAGTTTTGATCGGAGGGCCTACAATGAGCAGTTCTTC. Amino acids: CASSESFDRRAYNEQFF.

This chain links TRBV4-2 with TRBJ2-7; TRBD2 matches at 12 bases. The germline V gene encodes CDR1 LGHNA and CDR2 YNFKEQ. CDR3 length: 18 amino acids. V gave up 0 bases and J gave up 5 bases; unmatched junction bases: 11. This CDR3 is CASSQDPPWLAGGNEQYF. As DNA, the CDR3 is TGTGCCAGCAGCCAAGATCCTCCCTGGCTAGCGGGAGGGAACGAGCAGTACTTC.

J is TRBJ1-5 and V is TRBV12-3 or TRBV12-4; 8 positions match TRBD1. With V trimmed by 6 bases and J by 5 bases, 12 bases remained unmatched. The CDR3 sequence is 16 residues long. The CDR3 loop reads CASSPRGGQGHQPQHF. In nucleotides, the CDR3 is TGTGCCAGCAGCCCTAGGGGCGGACAGGGCCATCAGCCCCAGCATTTT.

The chain joins TRBV29-1 to TRBJ1-2; perhaps TRBD1 as D (6 bases). The CDR3 totals 13 residues. The V end was cut by 2 bases, the J end by 6 bases, with 13 bases between. CDR1 SQVTM and CDR2 ANQGSEA come from the germline V gene. This CDR3 is CSVETGSSHGYTF. In nucleotides, the CDR3 is TGCAGCGTTGAAACAGGGTCAAGCCATGGCTACACCTTC.

This clonotype occurred once. J is TRBJ2-1 and V is TRBV6-1; TRBD2 matches at 8 bases. The J call may be faulty, since TRBJ2-7 better matches the DNA end. This CDR3 region has 14 residues. CDR1 and CDR2 (germline): MNHNS, SASEGT. The CDR3 reads CASFSGSSYNEQYF. In nucleotides, the CDR3 is TGTGCCAGCTTCAGCGGGAGCTCCTACAATGAGCAGTACTTC.

This clonotype showed up just a few times. This chain's CDR3 is CASSQETGNQPQHF. CDR3 DNA: TGCGCCAGCAGCCAAGAGACCGGGAATCAGCCCCAGCATTTT. V and J are TRBV4-3 and TRBJ1-5; D is unresolved. The germline V gene encodes CDR1 LGHNA and CDR2 YSLEER. The CDR3 spans 14 residues. With 0 bases removed from V and 4 bases from J, the gap between germline ends came to 7 bases.